This is a list of T cell receptor beta chains from one sample in a study of blood T cell repertoires in COVID-19. The protocol was immunoSEQ multiplex PCR, while the TCRdb copy is restricted to in-frame clones and leaves out a portion. Of about 120,000 clones in the sample, around 76% are singletons; the top ten hold more than 5%. The material sequenced was peripheral blood. These receptors were taken from a man between 60 and 75 years old with acute or convalescent COVID-19. Each CDR3 is given with its conserved first and last residue. A D gene is named only where the DNA matches it firmly. Size is stated for part of the rows, as once, few or many counts, or as a class when the clone is expanded.

clone size	V gene	J gene	D gene	CDR3 DNA	CDR3 protein
-	TRBV6-1	TRBJ2-2	TRBD1	TGTGCCAGCAGTGAGAACCCCTGGACAGGAAACACCGGGGAGCTGTTTTTT	CASSENPWTGNTGELFF
-	TRBV29-1	TRBJ1-2	-	TGCAGCGTGTCGTATGATGGCTACACCTTC	CSVSYDGYTF
-	TRBV30	TRBJ1-6	TRBD1	TGTGCCTGGAGGGACAGGGGGCTTAGTTCACCCCTCCACTTT	CAWRDRGLSSPLHF
-	TRBV29-1	TRBJ2-7	TRBD2	TGCAGCGTTGAGGCCCAGGGGCTAGCGGGGAGCTCCTACGAGCAGTACTTC	CSVEAQGLAGSSYEQYF
-	TRBV3-1/TRBV3-2	TRBJ2-5	TRBD2	TGTGCCAGCAGCAGCCAGCGGGAGCCTGCGGAGACCCAGTACTTC	CASSSQREPAETQYF
-	TRBV7-2	TRBJ2-2	TRBD2	TGTGCCAGCAGCTTAGTAGCGGGGTTTACGAACACCGGGGAGCTGTTTTTT	CASSLVAGFTNTGELFF
-	TRBV7-9	TRBJ1-1	-	TGTGCCAGCAGCTTTTCGGGGGGAGCTTTCTTT	CASSFSGGAFF
-	TRBV5-1	TRBJ2-1	-	TGCGCCAGCAGTTCAGACTTTAATGAGCAGTTCTTC	CASSSDFNEQFF
-	TRBV30	TRBJ1-2	-	TGTGCCTGGAGTGTACGAGGAGAATATGGCTACACCTTC	CAWSVRGEYGYTF
-	TRBV12-5	TRBJ2-5	TRBD2	TGTGCTAGTGGGAAAGCGGGGCAGGAGACCCAGTACTTC	CASGKAGQETQYF
few	TRBV7-2	TRBJ1-4	-	TGTGCCAGCAGCTTAGGAGGGCGGGGGGAACTGTTTTTT	CASSLGGRGELFF
-	TRBV6-5	TRBJ2-3	-	TGTGCCAGCATGGAGTTAGATACGCAGTATTTT	CASMELDTQYF
once	TRBV27	TRBJ1-5	-	TGTGCCAGCAGTTTAGGTTGGGGAGATCAGCCCCAGCATTTT	CASSLGWGDQPQHF
-	TRBV5-8	TRBJ2-3	TRBD2	TGTGCCAGCAAAATAGCGGGAGCGGATACGCAGTATTTT	CASKIAGADTQYF
-	TRBV19	TRBJ2-5	-	TGTGCCAGTAGTTTGGGGGCCCAAGAGACCCAGTACTTC	CASSLGAQETQYF
-	TRBV28	TRBJ2-1	-	TGTGCCAGCGCACTTTCCTACAATGAGCAGTTCTTC	CASALSYNEQFF
-	TRBV10-3	TRBJ2-7	TRBD2	TGTGCCATCAGTTGGACTAGCGGGGGGGAGTACGAGCAGTACTTC	CAISWTSGGEYEQYF
-	TRBV7-9	TRBJ1-1	-	TGTGCCAGCAGCCCCACAGAGATGAACACTGAAGCTTTCTTT	CASSPTEMNTEAFF
-	TRBV28	TRBJ1-2	TRBD1	TGTGCCAGCAGTTTAAGGGGACAGGGGCCTGGCTACACCTTC	CASSLRGQGPGYTF
-	TRBV4-2	TRBJ1-2	TRBD1	TGTGCCAGCAGCCCGGGACAGGGGTACGGCTACACCTTC	CASSPGQGYGYTF
-	TRBV21-1	TRBJ2-5	-	TGTGCCAGCAGCAAAGGATCCCAAAAGACGACACCCCAAGAGACCCAGTACTTC	CASSKGSQKTTPQETQYF
-	TRBV27	TRBJ2-3	-	TGTGCCAGCAGTTTCAGCCGGGGTGCAGATACGCAGTATTTT	CASSFSRGADTQYF
-	TRBV27	TRBJ1-1	-	TGTGCCAGCAGTTTATCCATGTATCAGAGAAGAGGGAACACTGAAGCTTTCTTT	CASSLSMYQRRGNTEAFF
-	TRBV6-1	TRBJ2-1	TRBD2	TGTGCCAGCAGTGAGGGGACTAGCGGGAGTAATGAGCAGTTCTTC	CASSEGTSGSNEQFF
few	TRBV21-1	TRBJ2-7	-	TGTGCCAGCAGCAAATTTTCCGGGGGGGATCCCCACGAGCAGTACTTC	CASSKFSGGDPHEQYF
-	TRBV18	TRBJ2-5	TRBD2	TGTGCCAGCTCTACCGGGACTAGCGAGACCCAGTACTTC	CASSTGTSETQYF
-	TRBV11-3	TRBJ2-1	TRBD2	TGTGCCAGCAGCCGCGAGGGGGGACTAGCGGGATTAAATGAGCAGTTCTTC	CASSREGGLAGLNEQFF
-	TRBV7-9	TRBJ2-1	-	TGTGCCAGCAGCTTAGAGGTTAGCTCGGCCAACTACAATGAGCAGTTCTTC	CASSLEVSSANYNEQFF
-	TRBV2	TRBJ1-5	-	TGTGCCAGCAGTGGGCAGGGCTTAGGCAATCAGCCCCAGCATTTT	CASSGQGLGNQPQHF
-	TRBV7-9	TRBJ2-5	-	TGTGCCAGCAGCTACGGACAGAGAACGCAAGAGACCCAGTACTTC	CASSYGQRTQETQYF
-	TRBV29-1	TRBJ1-2	-	TGCAGCGTTGTAGGCGGGACCAACTATGGCTACACCTTC	CSVVGGTNYGYTF
-	TRBV5-6	TRBJ2-3	TRBD2	TGTGCCAGCAGCCCAAAGCGGGAGGGTAGCACAGATACGCAGTATTTT	CASSPKREGSTDTQYF
-	TRBV5-1	TRBJ1-4	-	TGCGCCAGCAGCTTGGACCCCACCGGTGTTAATGAAAAACTGTTTTTT	CASSLDPTGVNEKLFF
-	TRBV5-5	TRBJ2-7	TRBD1	TGTGCCAGCAGCTTGGCCTCCGGGACAGGGACCTACGAGCAGTACTTC	CASSLASGTGTYEQYF
many	TRBV6-5	TRBJ1-1	-	TGTGCCAGCAGTTACTTAACCGGGACACGGGGCACTGAAGCTTTCTTT	CASSYLTGTRGTEAFF
-	TRBV21-1	TRBJ2-7	-	TGTGCCAGCAGCAAAGAAGTCCGGGAAAGGGCAGACGAGCAGTACTTC	CASSKEVRERADEQYF
-	TRBV19	TRBJ1-5	TRBD1	TGTGCCAGTAGTGGGGACAGGGTCAATCAGCCCCAGCATTTT	CASSGDRVNQPQHF
few	TRBV21-1	TRBJ1-5	-	TGTGCCAGCAGCAAGGTGAGACAGGGGAATCAGCCCCAGCATTTT	CASSKVRQGNQPQHF
-	TRBV7-9	TRBJ1-6	TRBD1	TGTGCCAGCAGCTTGGAATTAGGACAGGGCCGTTCACCCCTCCACTTT	CASSLELGQGRSPLHF
-	TRBV15	TRBJ1-2	-	TGTGCCACCAGCAGAGATCGGGGGAGAGGTGGCTACACCTTC	CATSRDRGRGGYTF
-	TRBV5-1	TRBJ2-7	-	TGCGCCAGCAGCTTGGATGGGGCTGTAACCTACTACGAGCAGTACTTC	CASSLDGAVTYYEQYF
once	TRBV6-5	TRBJ1-2	-	TGTGCCAGCAGTTACGGTACAGGGACCTTCTTC	CASSYGTGTFF
-	TRBV2	TRBJ1-2	-	TGTGCCAGCAGTCAACTACAGGAAGGCTATGGCTACACCTTC	CASSQLQEGYGYTF
-	TRBV9	TRBJ1-2	TRBD1	TGTGCCAGCAGCCCCAGAGCGGGACAGGCAAACTATGGCTACACCTTC	CASSPRAGQANYGYTF
-	TRBV29-1	TRBJ2-1	TRBD1	TGCAGCGTGGAGGGACAGGGGAGCAATGAGCAGTTCTTC	CSVEGQGSNEQFF
-	TRBV19	TRBJ2-4	TRBD2	TGTGCCAGTAGCCGGACTAGCGGGAGGCAAAACATTCAGTACTTC	CASSRTSGRQNIQYF
once	TRBV2	TRBJ1-1	TRBD1	TGTGCCAGCAGTGACCCCGACAGGGTGGGCACTGAAGCTTTCTTT	CASSDPDRVGTEAFF
-	TRBV18	TRBJ2-5	TRBD2	TGTGCCAGCTCACCTGCGGGGGGGCGAGAGACCCAGTACTTC	CASSPAGGRETQYF
few	TRBV2	TRBJ1-6	TRBD1	TGTGCCAGCAGGGGACAGGGCTCCTATAATTCACCCCTCCACTTT	CASRGQGSYNSPLHF
-	TRBV5-1	TRBJ2-3	TRBD1	TGCGCCAGCAGTTTACGGACAGGGGCCATGGGGGATACGCAGTATTTT	CASSLRTGAMGDTQYF
-	TRBV5-1	TRBJ1-5	TRBD1	TGCGCCAGCAGCTTGGAGACAGGGGGGCGTCAGCCCCAGCATTTT	CASSLETGGRQPQHF
-	TRBV27	TRBJ1-5	-	TGTGCCAGCAGTTTCCGGAGCAATCAGCCCCAGCATTTT	CASSFRSNQPQHF
-	TRBV30	TRBJ1-1	TRBD1	TGTGCCTGTCGGACAGGGGACACTGAAGCTTTCTTT	CACRTGDTEAFF